Ten or more counts support the clone carrying this T cell receptor (beta chain). These data come from a study of human T cells and chemical hapten exposure. One entry per CDR3 protein results from TCRdb running MiXCR on the RACE reads. The sample has about 90,000 distinct CDR3 sequences, roughly 10% seen once. Time point specified: patch test 3, about 24 weeks after DPC sensitization. The treatment denotes: therapeutic diphenylcyclopropenone sensitization with weekly scalp DPC. CDR1 and CDR2 (germline): SGHVS, FNYEAQ. The length of the CDR3 is 17 residues. Trimming shortened V by 3 bases and J by 0 bases, and 15 bases separated the two germline ends.

The receptor was derived from a woman under 40 with alopecia areata. Some clones in this sample may be carry-over from other donors' samples. Sample: whole blood, taken in connection with sensitization to the hapten diphenylcyclopropenone (DPC). This chain connects TRBV7-6 to TRBJ2-1; D ambiguous. CDR3 in amino acids: CASSFLSGDLSYNEQFF. Here the CDR3 DNA reads TGTGCCAGCAGCTTCTTGAGTGGAGACCTCTCCTACAATGAGCAGTTCTTC.